The rows below give T cell receptor beta chains drawn from one sample of a study of response to subunit inactivated influenza vaccine. MiXCR was run by TCRdb on the RT-PCR reads, yielding one entry per CDR3 protein. This table has hundreds of thousands of distinct CDR3 sequences, more than 11% appearing once. Sequenced material: PBMCs from blood, taken 14 days before vaccination. The origin of the receptors is a man aged 45 to 65 who received an inactivated influenza vaccine. Both conserved end residues are part of each CDR3. The order of the fields is J gene, D gene, clone size, V gene, CDR3 DNA, CDR3 protein. A D gene is named only where the DNA matches it firmly. Expanded clones get a size class; other rows say once, few or many, or leave the size out.

J gene: TRBJ1-1
D gene: TRBD1
clone size: few
V gene: TRBV6-1
CDR3 DNA: TGTGCCAGCAGAGCGGGAGGGGGCGTCACTGAAGCTTTCTTT
CDR3 protein: CASRAGGGVTEAFF

J gene: TRBJ2-1
D gene: .
clone size: many
V gene: TRBV2
CDR3 DNA: TGTGCCAGCAGCCTACTCAATCTATACAATGAGCAGTTCTTC
CDR3 protein: CASSLLNLYNEQFF

J gene: TRBJ2-1
D gene: .
clone size: many
V gene: TRBV7-8
CDR3 DNA: TGTGCCAGCAGCCCATCGGAGTTCTTC
CDR3 protein: CASSPSEFF

J gene: TRBJ2-1
D gene: TRBD2
clone size: .
V gene: TRBV20-1
CDR3 DNA: TGCAGTGCTAGAGCGGCAGCGGGGTCCTACAATGAGCAGTTCTTC
CDR3 protein: CSARAAAGSYNEQFF

J gene: TRBJ2-7
D gene: TRBD2
clone size: few
V gene: TRBV20-1
CDR3 DNA: TGCAGTGCTGGGGAGGCGGGAGGGTACGAGCAGTACTTC
CDR3 protein: CSAGEAGGYEQYF

J gene: TRBJ2-2
D gene: .
clone size: few
V gene: TRBV7-3
CDR3 DNA: TGTGCCAGCAGCTTAACTCCCGGGGAGCTGTTTTTT
CDR3 protein: CASSLTPGELFF

J gene: TRBJ2-7
D gene: .
clone size: .
V gene: TRBV6-5
CDR3 DNA: TGTGCCAGCAGTTACTACGGGGAGGAGTGGGACGAGCAGTACTTC
CDR3 protein: CASSYYGEEWDEQYF

J gene: TRBJ2-2
D gene: .
clone size: .
V gene: TRBV3-1
CDR3 DNA: TGTGCCAGCAGCCAAGAGAGAACACGTACGAACACCGGGGAGCTGTTTTTT
CDR3 protein: CASSQERTRTNTGELFF

J gene: TRBJ2-7
D gene: .
clone size: many
V gene: TRBV27
CDR3 DNA: TGTGCCAGCATCGGGTACTCCTACGAGCAGTACTTC
CDR3 protein: CASIGYSYEQYF

J gene: TRBJ1-2
D gene: .
clone size: .
V gene: TRBV29-1
CDR3 DNA: TGCAGCGTTGGAAATGCCGATACCTATGGCTACACCTTC
CDR3 protein: CSVGNADTYGYTF

J gene: TRBJ2-4
D gene: TRBD2
clone size: few
V gene: TRBV12-3/TRBV12-4
CDR3 DNA: TGTGCCAGCAGCCTGGGACGTCAGCGGGGGGGCCGGATGAACATTCAGTACTTC
CDR3 protein: CASSLGRQRGGRMNIQYF

J gene: TRBJ2-1
D gene: TRBD2
clone size: .
V gene: TRBV7-8
CDR3 DNA: TGTGCCAGCAGCCTCTCCCGGGAGGTAAATGAGCAGTTCTTC
CDR3 protein: CASSLSREVNEQFF

J gene: TRBJ2-1
D gene: .
clone size: .
V gene: TRBV9
CDR3 DNA: TGTGCCAGCAGCGTAGGTCTAAAGGATGAGCAGTTCTTC
CDR3 protein: CASSVGLKDEQFF

J gene: TRBJ1-4
D gene: .
clone size: .
V gene: TRBV6-5
CDR3 DNA: TGTGCCAGCAGAACAACTAATGAAAAAATGTTTTTT
CDR3 protein: CASRTTNEKMFF

J gene: TRBJ2-5
D gene: .
clone size: .
V gene: TRBV6-6
CDR3 DNA: TGTGCCAGCAGTTACGAGGGGCGCGGGACCCAGTACTTC
CDR3 protein: CASSYEGRGTQYF

J gene: TRBJ2-2
D gene: .
clone size: .
V gene: TRBV4-3
CDR3 DNA: TGCGCCAGCAGCCAAGGCTGGACCGGGGAGCTGTTTTTT
CDR3 protein: CASSQGWTGELFF

J gene: TRBJ2-5
D gene: TRBD1
clone size: .
V gene: TRBV10-3
CDR3 DNA: TGTGCCATCAGCCTAACAGGGGGCTCAGGAGAGACCCAGTACTTC
CDR3 protein: CAISLTGGSGETQYF

J gene: TRBJ1-2
D gene: .
clone size: .
V gene: TRBV15
CDR3 DNA: TGTGCCACCAGCAGTGGAAGGGGTGGCTACACCTTC
CDR3 protein: CATSSGRGGYTF

J gene: TRBJ2-1
D gene: .
clone size: few
V gene: TRBV30
CDR3 DNA: TGTGCCTGGAGCTGGGCCGAGGGCAATGAGCAGTTCTTC
CDR3 protein: CAWSWAEGNEQFF

J gene: TRBJ2-2
D gene: .
clone size: few
V gene: TRBV4-1
CDR3 DNA: TGCGCCAGCAGCCAAGAACAGGGATCCACCGGGGAGCTGTTTTTT
CDR3 protein: CASSQEQGSTGELFF

J gene: TRBJ1-2
D gene: .
clone size: .
V gene: TRBV5-1
CDR3 DNA: TGCGCCAGCAGCTTGCAGCCTCAATATGGCTACACCTTC
CDR3 protein: CASSLQPQYGYTF

J gene: TRBJ2-2
D gene: .
clone size: .
V gene: TRBV7-3
CDR3 DNA: TGTGCCAGCAGCTCAAGGGGAGCCTCGAACACCGGGGAGCTGTTTTTT
CDR3 protein: CASSSRGASNTGELFF

J gene: TRBJ2-3
D gene: TRBD2
clone size: few
V gene: TRBV2
CDR3 DNA: TGTGCCAGCAGTACCAGCGGGGGAAGCACAGATACGCAGTATTTT
CDR3 protein: CASSTSGGSTDTQYF

J gene: TRBJ2-1
D gene: TRBD1
clone size: few
V gene: TRBV4-3
CDR3 DNA: TGCGCCAGCAGCCAATTTGGGGCAGGGGGCGCCTACAATGAGCAGTTCTTC
CDR3 protein: CASSQFGAGGAYNEQFF

J gene: TRBJ1-5
D gene: .
clone size: .
V gene: TRBV15
CDR3 DNA: TGTGCCACCAGCGGAGCGAGGACAGCGAGCAATCAGCCCCAGCATTTT
CDR3 protein: CATSGARTASNQPQHF

J gene: TRBJ2-3
D gene: .
clone size: few
V gene: TRBV9
CDR3 DNA: TGTGCCAGCAGCGTACTAAGGGCGGCAGATACGCAGTATTTT
CDR3 protein: CASSVLRAADTQYF

J gene: TRBJ2-1
D gene: TRBD2
clone size: many
V gene: TRBV12-3/TRBV12-4
CDR3 DNA: TGTGCCAGCAGTTTAGCGGGGGGGGGTGAGCAGTTCTTC
CDR3 protein: CASSLAGGGEQFF

J gene: TRBJ2-7
D gene: .
clone size: few
V gene: TRBV4-2
CDR3 DNA: TGTGCCAGCAGCCAAGGCAGTTTGGGGGCACGGAACGAGCAGTACTTC
CDR3 protein: CASSQGSLGARNEQYF

J gene: TRBJ2-1
D gene: .
clone size: few
V gene: TRBV6-5
CDR3 DNA: TGTGCCAGCAGTTCGGAATTGGACTATCACAATGAGCAGTTCTTC
CDR3 protein: CASSSELDYHNEQFF

J gene: TRBJ2-4
D gene: TRBD1
clone size: .
V gene: TRBV7-2
CDR3 DNA: TGTGCCAGCAGCTTGACAGGGGGCGCCGGAAACATTCAGTACTTC
CDR3 protein: CASSLTGGAGNIQYF

J gene: TRBJ1-4
D gene: .
clone size: .
V gene: TRBV29-1
CDR3 DNA: TGCAGCGTCCAACTAAAGGGGCTTGTTGAAAAACTGTTTTTT
CDR3 protein: CSVQLKGLVEKLFF

J gene: TRBJ1-3
D gene: .
clone size: few
V gene: TRBV7-2
CDR3 DNA: TGTGCCAGCAGCTTTACGGGGTCAAAGGGAGACACCATATATTTT
CDR3 protein: CASSFTGSKGDTIYF

J gene: TRBJ2-1
D gene: TRBD2
clone size: few
V gene: TRBV28
CDR3 DNA: TGTGCCAGCAGTGACCACGGGGGGGCCTACAATGAGCAGTTCTTC
CDR3 protein: CASSDHGGAYNEQFF

J gene: TRBJ2-7
D gene: TRBD2
clone size: few
V gene: TRBV11-2
CDR3 DNA: TGTGCCAGCAGCGTGACTAGCGGAACCTACGAGCAGTACTTC
CDR3 protein: CASSVTSGTYEQYF

J gene: TRBJ2-1
D gene: TRBD2
clone size: few
V gene: TRBV14
CDR3 DNA: TGTGCCAGCAGCCCCCCTGGCGGGGGAATCGTCCAGGGTCGGCAGTTCTTC
CDR3 protein: CASSPPGGGIVQGRQFF

J gene: TRBJ2-1
D gene: .
clone size: many
V gene: TRBV7-2
CDR3 DNA: TGTGCCAGCAGCTCGTACAAGGGGACCTACAATGAGCAGTTCTTC
CDR3 protein: CASSSYKGTYNEQFF

J gene: TRBJ2-7
D gene: .
clone size: few
V gene: TRBV5-1
CDR3 DNA: TGCGCCAGCAGCGTGGAAGCCGGGACTCACACCCTCTACGAGCAGTACTTC
CDR3 protein: CASSVEAGTHTLYEQYF

J gene: TRBJ2-7
D gene: .
clone size: many
V gene: TRBV19
CDR3 DNA: TGTGCCAGTAGTATTTCAGCGGACGGGAGCTCCTACGAGCAGTACTTC
CDR3 protein: CASSISADGSSYEQYF

J gene: TRBJ2-1
D gene: .
clone size: few
V gene: TRBV6-4
CDR3 DNA: TGTGCCAGCAGCCTAGATTTGACTACTGGGGCCAATGAGCAGTTCTTC
CDR3 protein: CASSLDLTTGANEQFF

J gene: TRBJ1-5
D gene: .
clone size: .
V gene: TRBV12-3/TRBV12-4
CDR3 DNA: TGTGCCAGCAGTATCCGGGACTCGTATCAGCCCCAGCATTTT
CDR3 protein: CASSIRDSYQPQHF

J gene: TRBJ2-7
D gene: .
clone size: .
V gene: TRBV15
CDR3 DNA: TGTGCCACCAGCAGAGATGGGAACGCCGGGTACGAGCAGTACTTC
CDR3 protein: CATSRDGNAGYEQYF

J gene: TRBJ2-7
D gene: .
clone size: .
V gene: TRBV12-3/TRBV12-4
CDR3 DNA: TGTGCCAGCAGTTTTAAGGGGGGTGGTGGCTCCGAGCAGTACTTC
CDR3 protein: CASSFKGGGGSEQYF

J gene: TRBJ1-1
D gene: TRBD1
clone size: .
V gene: TRBV9
CDR3 DNA: TGTGCCAGCAGCTTACAGGGGACTATGGGCACTGAAGCTTTCTTT
CDR3 protein: CASSLQGTMGTEAFF

J gene: TRBJ2-4
D gene: .
clone size: many
V gene: TRBV28
CDR3 DNA: TGTGCCAGCAGTTCCTCACTAGCCAAAAACATTCAGTACTTC
CDR3 protein: CASSSSLAKNIQYF

J gene: TRBJ2-5
D gene: .
clone size: few
V gene: TRBV7-3
CDR3 DNA: TGTGCCAGCAGCTTAAACGGGGGAGTAGCAGAGACCCAGTACTTC
CDR3 protein: CASSLNGGVAETQYF

J gene: TRBJ2-7
D gene: .
clone size: .
V gene: TRBV6-1
CDR3 DNA: TGTGCCAGCAGGCCAGGACGGTTCGGCGAGCAGTACTTC
CDR3 protein: CASRPGRFGEQYF

J gene: TRBJ2-1
D gene: TRBD2
clone size: .
V gene: TRBV30
CDR3 DNA: TGTGCCTCTACGACTAGCGGGAGAAGATATGAGCAGTTCTTC
CDR3 protein: CASTTSGRRYEQFF

J gene: TRBJ2-7
D gene: TRBD1
clone size: .
V gene: TRBV9
CDR3 DNA: TGTGCCAGCAGCACCCTCGGGACAGGCTCCTACGAGCAGTACTTC
CDR3 protein: CASSTLGTGSYEQYF

J gene: TRBJ2-7
D gene: .
clone size: many
V gene: TRBV11-1
CDR3 DNA: TGTGCCAGCAGCTTCCCCAGGGAGGGACAGACGCTCCAGTACGAGCAGTACTTC
CDR3 protein: CASSFPREGQTLQYEQYF

J gene: TRBJ2-1
D gene: TRBD1
clone size: .
V gene: TRBV4-3
CDR3 DNA: TGCGCCAGCAGCCAAGTGGGACAGTTTTGGGATGAGCAGTTCTTC
CDR3 protein: CASSQVGQFWDEQFF